This note documents a single T cell receptor beta chain sequence. V lost 5 bases and J 8 bases, leaving 27 bases between the germline ends. There are 18 residues in the CDR3. Germline V gene sequence: CDR1 MDHEN, CDR2 SYDVKM. As handled by the study authors: Scientists estimated how many nucleated cells there were by amplifying reference gene primers. Libraries were prepared by immunoSEQ multiplex PCR; TCRdb keeps only in-frame clonotypes and omits some of them. V, J and clone size were drawn from that table, and D and trimming were deduced from the DNA. The data hold approximately 180,000 clones, with about 89% observed a single time. The data were obtained in a study of blood T cell repertoires in COVID-19. Study overall: Samples representing acute and convalescent COVID-19 were sourced from the United States, Italy and Spain. From T cells, B-cell-depleted T cells, or PBMCs came the material, which was cDNA or gDNA.

The source is a man in his forties with active or convalescent COVID-19. The rearrangement uses TRBV28 and TRBJ2-2; D is possibly TRBD1 (5 bases). Sequenced sample: peripheral blood. DNA for the CDR3: TGTGCCAGCAGTAGAAGACAGAAAAACCCAGTCCGGCTTGGGGAGCTGTTTTTT. Protein sequence: CASSRRQKNPVRLGELFF.